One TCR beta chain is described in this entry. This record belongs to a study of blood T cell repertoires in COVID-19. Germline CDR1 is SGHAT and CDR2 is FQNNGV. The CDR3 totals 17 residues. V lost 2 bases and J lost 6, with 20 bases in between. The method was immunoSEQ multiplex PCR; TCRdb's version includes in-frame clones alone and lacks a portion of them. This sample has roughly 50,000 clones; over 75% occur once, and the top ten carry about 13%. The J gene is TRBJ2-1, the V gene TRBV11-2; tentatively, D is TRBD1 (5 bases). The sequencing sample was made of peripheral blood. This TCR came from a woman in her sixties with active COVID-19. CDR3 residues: CASSLRLRTLRLNEQFF. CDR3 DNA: TGTGCCAGCAGCTTACGCCTGCGGACACTGCGCCTCAATGAGCAGTTCTTC.